Listed below are T cell receptor beta chains from one sample, sequenced in a study of CD4 T cell repertoires in COVID-19. Here immunoSEQ multiplex PCR was the method, and the copy in TCRdb shows in-frame clones only, minus some. The data contain fewer than 9,500 clones, roughly 80% of them singletons. The material sequenced was effector memory CD4+ T cells from blood, taken before the COVID-19 pandemic. These receptors were obtained from a human donor who had COVID-19. The CDR3 runs from the conserved cysteine through the conserved F or W. Each record gives: clone size, V gene, J gene, D gene, CDR3 protein, CDR3 DNA. The D gene is left open where the match is weak. Size is omitted from some rows. Given values are once, few, many or a class for expanded clones.

NA	TRBV7-3	TRBJ2-1	NA	CASSFQGATEQFF	TGTGCCAGCAGCTTCCAAGGGGCGACTGAGCAGTTCTTC
NA	TRBV9	TRBJ2-7	NA	CASQRGDSFYEQYF	TGTGCCAGCCAAAGGGGGGACAGCTTCTACGAGCAGTACTTC
NA	TRBV5-1	TRBJ2-6	NA	CASSFGRGTSSGANVLTF	TGCGCCAGCAGCTTCGGAAGGGGCACCTCCTCTGGGGCCAACGTCCTGACTTTC
NA	TRBV5-1	TRBJ2-3	NA	CASSLDQGTDTQYF	TGCGCCAGCAGCTTGGATCAGGGCACAGATACGCAGTATTTT
NA	TRBV7-2	TRBJ1-2	TRBD1	CASSPTGLAGYTF	TGTGCCAGCAGCCCGACAGGGCTGGCTGGCTACACCTTC
NA	TRBV5-1	TRBJ1-5	NA	CASSFYRWPGQPQHF	TGCGCCAGCAGCTTTTATAGATGGCCGGGACAGCCCCAGCATTTT
NA	TRBV11-3	TRBJ2-5	NA	CASSLGYPGETQYF	TGTGCCAGCAGCTTAGGGTACCCCGGAGAGACCCAGTACTTC
NA	TRBV19	TRBJ1-5	NA	CASSTGPYQPQHF	TGTGCCAGTTCGACAGGACCTTATCAGCCCCAGCATTTT
NA	TRBV7-6	TRBJ2-5	NA	CASSFYRNSGETQYF	TGTGCCAGCAGCTTCTACAGGAACTCTGGGGAGACCCAGTACTTC
NA	TRBV9	TRBJ2-7	TRBD2	CASSVDSGREQYF	TGTGCCAGCAGCGTAGATAGCGGGAGAGAGCAGTACTTC
NA	TRBV28	TRBJ1-2	TRBD1	CASSSRGQDRGYTF	TGTGCCAGCAGCAGCAGGGGGCAGGATCGTGGCTACACCTTC
NA	TRBV23-1	TRBJ2-7	TRBD1	CASSQGQGAAYEQYF	TGCGCCAGCAGCCAAGGACAGGGGGCTGCCTACGAGCAGTACTTC
NA	TRBV2	TRBJ2-7	NA	CASCVSPGSYEQYF	TGTGCCAGCTGCGTTTCCCCGGGAAGCTACGAGCAGTACTTC
NA	TRBV28	TRBJ1-1	TRBD1	CASTLSRGQGAAFF	TGTGCCAGCACCCTCTCGCGGGGTCAGGGGGCGGCTTTCTTT
NA	TRBV2	TRBJ2-5	TRBD2	CASSAVPGGETQYF	TGTGCCAGCAGTGCGGTCCCGGGGGGAGAGACCCAGTACTTC
NA	TRBV9	TRBJ1-6	TRBD1	CASILTGGVSWRDSPLHF	TGTGCCAGCATCCTAACAGGGGGAGTAAGCTGGCGCGATTCACCCCTCCACTTT
NA	TRBV28	TRBJ2-7	TRBD2	CATGLARSSYEQYF	TGTGCCACCGGACTAGCGCGCAGCTCCTACGAGCAGTACTTC
NA	TRBV7-9	TRBJ2-2	TRBD2	CASSLLSGSDGELFF	TGTGCCAGCAGCTTACTTAGCGGGAGCGACGGGGAGCTGTTTTTT
NA	TRBV5-1	TRBJ2-3	NA	CASSLVGGVDTQYF	TGCGCCAGCAGCTTGGTAGGAGGAGTAGATACGCAGTATTTT
NA	TRBV5-6	TRBJ2-7	TRBD2	CASSSGSGRASEQYF	TGTGCCAGCAGCTCGGGTAGCGGGAGAGCATCCGAGCAGTACTTC
NA	TRBV2	TRBJ1-5	NA	CASGGTQGQPQHF	TGTGCCAGCGGGGGGACTCAGGGACAGCCCCAGCATTTT
once	TRBV6-5	TRBJ2-5	TRBD2	CASSYSRTGGGETQYF	TGTGCCAGCAGTTACTCGAGAACGGGAGGGGGAGAGACCCAGTACTTC
NA	TRBV2	TRBJ2-5	TRBD2	CASSGGFGLETQYF	TGTGCCAGCTCGGGGGGGTTCGGACTAGAGACCCAGTACTTC
NA	TRBV19	TRBJ1-1	NA	CASSRKEGAGTEAFF	TGTGCCAGTAGCCGTAAGGAAGGGGCGGGAACTGAAGCTTTCTTT